Sequencing of this T cell receptor (beta chain) was carried out in a study of tumor-infiltrating lymphocytes in localized non-small cell lung cancer. TCRdb keeps only in-frame clones here, not all; method: immunoSEQ multiplex PCR. The data show 9,500 to 12,000 clones, about four fifths seen once. This receptor was taken from a human donor with non-small cell lung cancer. Sequences were obtained from lung tumor tissue.

The CDR3 loop is CASSQVLDRGSPLHF. Written as DNA, the CDR3 is TGCGCCAGCAGCCAAGTTCTGGACAGGGGGTCACCCCTCCACTTT. J is TRBJ1-6 and V is TRBV4-3, with 10 bases aligning to TRBD1. The CDR3 is 15 amino acids. Trimming took 1 base from V and 10 from J; bases not matched to a gene: 4. Per the germline V gene, CDR1 is LGHNA and CDR2 is YSLEER.